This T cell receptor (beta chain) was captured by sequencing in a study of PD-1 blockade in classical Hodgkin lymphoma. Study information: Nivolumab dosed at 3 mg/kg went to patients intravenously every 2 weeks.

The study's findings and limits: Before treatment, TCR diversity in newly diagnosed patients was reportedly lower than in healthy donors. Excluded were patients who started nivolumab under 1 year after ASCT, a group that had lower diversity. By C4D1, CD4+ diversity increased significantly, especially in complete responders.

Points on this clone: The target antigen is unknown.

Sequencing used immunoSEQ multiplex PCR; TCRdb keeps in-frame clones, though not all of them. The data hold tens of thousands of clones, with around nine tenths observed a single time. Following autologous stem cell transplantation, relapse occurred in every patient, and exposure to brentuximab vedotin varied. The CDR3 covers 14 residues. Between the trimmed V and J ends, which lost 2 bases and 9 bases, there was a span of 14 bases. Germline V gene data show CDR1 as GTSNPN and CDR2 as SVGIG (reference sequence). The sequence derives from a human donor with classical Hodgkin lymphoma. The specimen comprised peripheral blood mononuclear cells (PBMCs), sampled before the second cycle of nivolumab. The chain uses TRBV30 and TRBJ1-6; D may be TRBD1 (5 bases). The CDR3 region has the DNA TGTGCCTGGAGTTTAGAGGGGAGAGGTTCACCCCTCCACTTT. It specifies CAWSLEGRGSPLHF.